Listed below are T cell receptor beta chains from one sample, sequenced in a study of shared clonotypes between healthy human individuals. Sequencing used immunoSEQ multiplex PCR; TCRdb keeps in-frame clones, though not all of them. The data hold roughly 1 million clones, with approximately 68% observed a single time. The sequenced sample was memory CD4+ T cells sorted from blood. Every receptor here comes from a man between 18 and 35 years old in good health. Each CDR3 is given with its conserved first and last residue. D genes are given only for firm matches. Size tells how often a clone was seen (once, few, many) or the class of an expanded clone, and some rows leave it out.

CDR3 DNA: TGTGCCAGCAGCTTAGCGCTAGGCGGGAAGGAAGAGCAGTACTTC; CDR3 protein: CASSLALGGKEEQYF; J gene: TRBJ2-7; clone size: once; V gene: TRBV7-9; D gene: -
CDR3 DNA: TGTGCCAGCAGCTTAGGGGGGACAGGTGGGCTGTTTTTT; CDR3 protein: CASSLGGTGGLFF; J gene: TRBJ1-4; clone size: once; V gene: TRBV11-2; D gene: TRBD1
CDR3 DNA: TGTGCCAGCAGTAGGCGGAAAGAGACCCAGTACTTC; CDR3 protein: CASSRRKETQYF; J gene: TRBJ2-5; clone size: -; V gene: TRBV2; D gene: -
CDR3 DNA: TGTGCCAGCAGCCAAAGAGACAGAGCTCACCATGAGCAGTTCTTC; CDR3 protein: CASSQRDRAHHEQFF; J gene: TRBJ2-1; clone size: -; V gene: TRBV5-6; D gene: -
CDR3 DNA: TGTGCCAGCAGCGGAGTAGGGGGACAGGGCTCCTCTGGAAACACCATATATTTT; CDR3 protein: CASSGVGGQGSSGNTIYF; J gene: TRBJ1-3; clone size: once; V gene: TRBV7-8; D gene: TRBD1
CDR3 DNA: TGTGCCAGCAGTTACCTTGCGGTCGCCACTATGGGCGGCTACACCTTC; CDR3 protein: CASSYLAVATMGGYTF; J gene: TRBJ1-2; clone size: many; V gene: TRBV6-6; D gene: -
CDR3 DNA: TGTGCCAGCATCCTTAGGATTACCGGGGAGCTGTTTTTT; CDR3 protein: CASILRITGELFF; J gene: TRBJ2-2; clone size: -; V gene: TRBV2; D gene: -
CDR3 DNA: TGTGCCAGCAGCTTAGAACAGGAAAGTAGCTACACCTTC; CDR3 protein: CASSLEQESSYTF; J gene: TRBJ1-2; clone size: few; V gene: TRBV7-2; D gene: -
CDR3 DNA: TGTGCCAGCAGTGAACGCACAGGGGGGCGGGGGCATGGCTACACCTTC; CDR3 protein: CASSERTGGRGHGYTF; J gene: TRBJ1-2; clone size: -; V gene: TRBV25-1; D gene: TRBD1
CDR3 DNA: TGTGCCAGCACCAGAAGGGGGGTTAATGAAAAACTGTTTTTT; CDR3 protein: CASTRRGVNEKLFF; J gene: TRBJ1-4; clone size: -; V gene: TRBV25-1; D gene: -
CDR3 DNA: TGTGCCAGCAGCTCCACAGGGGGCAGCGGGGAGCTGTTTTTT; CDR3 protein: CASSSTGGSGELFF; J gene: TRBJ2-2; clone size: -; V gene: TRBV11-3; D gene: TRBD1
CDR3 DNA: TGTGCCAGCAGCCCTAGGGGAGGCAATCAGCCCCAGCATTTT; CDR3 protein: CASSPRGGNQPQHF; J gene: TRBJ1-5; clone size: -; V gene: TRBV7-2; D gene: -
CDR3 DNA: TGTGCCAGCATGCCGGGACTTTCCGCGAACACCGGGGAGCTGTTTTTT; CDR3 protein: CASMPGLSANTGELFF; J gene: TRBJ2-2; clone size: -; V gene: TRBV2; D gene: -
CDR3 DNA: TGTGCCACGTGGGACCGCGTCAGCTCTGGGGCCAACGTCCTGACTTTC; CDR3 protein: CATWDRVSSGANVLTF; J gene: TRBJ2-6; clone size: -; V gene: TRBV10-3; D gene: -
CDR3 DNA: TGTGCCAGCAGCTTAGCGGGCACGGGGAATTCACCCCTCCACTTT; CDR3 protein: CASSLAGTGNSPLHF; J gene: TRBJ1-6; clone size: once; V gene: TRBV7-9; D gene: -
CDR3 DNA: TGTGCCAGCAGCGTAGATGGGACTAGCGGAGGTACGCAGTATTTT; CDR3 protein: CASSVDGTSGGTQYF; J gene: TRBJ2-3; clone size: -; V gene: TRBV9; D gene: TRBD2
CDR3 DNA: TGTGCCAGCAGCTTGGAGGGCGAACCCTATGGCTACACCTTC; CDR3 protein: CASSLEGEPYGYTF; J gene: TRBJ1-2; clone size: -; V gene: TRBV5-5; D gene: -
CDR3 DNA: TGTGCCAGCAGCCAGACAGGGGGCTATGGCTACACCTTC; CDR3 protein: CASSQTGGYGYTF; J gene: TRBJ1-2; clone size: -; V gene: TRBV5-4; D gene: TRBD1
CDR3 DNA: TGTGCCAGCAGTGCAAGTCCCGGGACAGGTTTATATGGCTACACCTTC; CDR3 protein: CASSASPGTGLYGYTF; J gene: TRBJ1-2; clone size: -; V gene: TRBV6-1; D gene: TRBD1
CDR3 DNA: TGTGCCAGCAGCTTAGTTTCCGGGGGTCGCACCGGGGAGCTGTTTTTT; CDR3 protein: CASSLVSGGRTGELFF; J gene: TRBJ2-2; clone size: -; V gene: TRBV11-2; D gene: -
CDR3 DNA: TGTGCCATAAAAAAGGGTGGGGACTACAATGAGCAGTTCTTC; CDR3 protein: CAIKKGGDYNEQFF; J gene: TRBJ2-1; clone size: -; V gene: TRBV10-3; D gene: -
CDR3 DNA: TGTGCCTGGAGTGTCGGGACAGGGGCTAATTCACCCCTCCACTTT; CDR3 protein: CAWSVGTGANSPLHF; J gene: TRBJ1-6; clone size: -; V gene: TRBV30; D gene: TRBD1
CDR3 DNA: TGCGCCAGCAGCTTAGGGACAGCGAACACTGAAGCTTTCTTT; CDR3 protein: CASSLGTANTEAFF; J gene: TRBJ1-1; clone size: -; V gene: TRBV5-1; D gene: TRBD1
CDR3 DNA: TGCGCCAGCAGCCAAGGGTCTAGCGGGATGGCCGATACGCAGTATTTT; CDR3 protein: CASSQGSSGMADTQYF; J gene: TRBJ2-3; clone size: -; V gene: TRBV4-3; D gene: TRBD2
CDR3 DNA: TGTGCCAGTAGTCCCCGAAACGGGGGGCCCTACGAGCAGTACTTC; CDR3 protein: CASSPRNGGPYEQYF; J gene: TRBJ2-7; clone size: -; V gene: TRBV19; D gene: -
CDR3 DNA: TGTGCCAGCAGTGTTCGAGGGACGAATGAGCAGTTCTTC; CDR3 protein: CASSVRGTNEQFF; J gene: TRBJ2-1; clone size: -; V gene: TRBV6-1; D gene: -
CDR3 DNA: TGCAGCGTGGGGGGCATCATGAACACTGAAGCTTTCTTT; CDR3 protein: CSVGGIMNTEAFF; J gene: TRBJ1-1; clone size: -; V gene: TRBV29-1; D gene: -
CDR3 DNA: TGTGCCACCAGCAGAGATTTGCGGGGGAACACCGGGGAGCTGTTTTTT; CDR3 protein: CATSRDLRGNTGELFF; J gene: TRBJ2-2; clone size: -; V gene: TRBV15; D gene: -
CDR3 DNA: TGTGCCACGGGAGAGACCCAGTACTTC; CDR3 protein: CATGETQYF; J gene: TRBJ2-5; clone size: -; V gene: TRBV11-2; D gene: -
CDR3 DNA: TGTGCCAGCATAGTTTCAGGGTCTGGGGCTGAGCAGTTCTTC; CDR3 protein: CASIVSGSGAEQFF; J gene: TRBJ2-1; clone size: -; V gene: TRBV28; D gene: -
CDR3 DNA: TGTGCCAGCACCCCCGGTCTGAATACCGGGGAGCTGTTTTTT; CDR3 protein: CASTPGLNTGELFF; J gene: TRBJ2-2; clone size: -; V gene: TRBV2; D gene: -
CDR3 DNA: TGTGCCAGCAGCCCCCCGGGACAGGAGCAACGGGGCTATGGCTACACCTTC; CDR3 protein: CASSPPGQEQRGYGYTF; J gene: TRBJ1-2; clone size: -; V gene: TRBV7-2; D gene: TRBD1
CDR3 DNA: TGTGCCAGCAGGCCCGCTCTGAGCTATGGCTACACCTTC; CDR3 protein: CASRPALSYGYTF; J gene: TRBJ1-2; clone size: -; V gene: TRBV28; D gene: -
CDR3 DNA: TGTGCCAGCAGCCAAACAGGGACTACTCCAGATACGCAGTATTTT; CDR3 protein: CASSQTGTTPDTQYF; J gene: TRBJ2-3; clone size: -; V gene: TRBV9; D gene: -
CDR3 DNA: TGTGCCAGCAGCCAAAACCTAGGAGCGGGAGCTCCCGAGCAGTACTTC; CDR3 protein: CASSQNLGAGAPEQYF; J gene: TRBJ2-7; clone size: many; V gene: TRBV7-2; D gene: TRBD2
CDR3 DNA: TGTGCCAGCAGTTACTCGACAGGGGGCGGCTATGGCTACACCTTC; CDR3 protein: CASSYSTGGGYGYTF; J gene: TRBJ1-2; clone size: -; V gene: TRBV6-5; D gene: TRBD1
CDR3 DNA: TGTGCCAGCAGCTTAGGGCTGGTTGGCTCTGGAAACACCATATATTTT; CDR3 protein: CASSLGLVGSGNTIYF; J gene: TRBJ1-3; clone size: -; V gene: TRBV7-9; D gene: -
CDR3 DNA: TGTGCCAGCAGTTTAGGGGGGGCCAGGAACACTGAAGCTTTCTTT; CDR3 protein: CASSLGGARNTEAFF; J gene: TRBJ1-1; clone size: once; V gene: TRBV28; D gene: -
CDR3 DNA: TGTGCCTGGAGAACAGCGGGAGGGGGGATCTATGAGCAGTTCTTC; CDR3 protein: CAWRTAGGGIYEQFF; J gene: TRBJ2-1; clone size: -; V gene: TRBV30; D gene: TRBD2
CDR3 DNA: TGCGCCAGCAGCGCGGGACAGGGGGCCACCGGGGAGCTGTTTTTT; CDR3 protein: CASSAGQGATGELFF; J gene: TRBJ2-2; clone size: -; V gene: TRBV5-1; D gene: TRBD1
CDR3 DNA: TGTGCCAGCAGCCAAGTGATTGGTGGAAACACCATATATTTT; CDR3 protein: CASSQVIGGNTIYF; J gene: TRBJ1-3; clone size: -; V gene: TRBV14; D gene: -
CDR3 DNA: TGTGCCACACGTACCACTCTCCCCTACGAGCAGTACTTC; CDR3 protein: CATRTTLPYEQYF; J gene: TRBJ2-7; clone size: once; V gene: TRBV28; D gene: -
CDR3 DNA: TGTGCCAGTAGTACTGGACAGATTACTTCCTACGAGCAGTACTTC; CDR3 protein: CASSTGQITSYEQYF; J gene: TRBJ2-7; clone size: -; V gene: TRBV19; D gene: -
CDR3 DNA: TGTGCCAGCAGCTTAGCGGTCACCTATTTT; CDR3 protein: CASSLAVTYF; J gene: TRBJ2-3; clone size: -; V gene: TRBV7-2; D gene: -
CDR3 DNA: TGTGCCAGCAGCCAAGCGGGACGGGGCACCGGGGAGCTGTTTTTT; CDR3 protein: CASSQAGRGTGELFF; J gene: TRBJ2-2; clone size: -; V gene: TRBV28; D gene: TRBD2
CDR3 DNA: TGTGCCAGCAGTGTGCGGGACAGAGAGACCCAGTACTTC; CDR3 protein: CASSVRDRETQYF; J gene: TRBJ2-5; clone size: -; V gene: TRBV2; D gene: -
CDR3 DNA: TGTGCCAGCAGCTTCTCTCCAGCGGGAGGGCTCCCCGGGGAGCTGTTTTTT; CDR3 protein: CASSFSPAGGLPGELFF; J gene: TRBJ2-2; clone size: -; V gene: TRBV7-9; D gene: TRBD2
CDR3 DNA: TGTGCCAGTAGTACGACAGTGAGCTCCTACAATGAGCAGTTCTTC; CDR3 protein: CASSTTVSSYNEQFF; J gene: TRBJ2-1; clone size: -; V gene: TRBV19; D gene: -
CDR3 DNA: TGTGCCAGCACCCCGAGGAATCAGCCCCAGCATTTT; CDR3 protein: CASTPRNQPQHF; J gene: TRBJ1-5; clone size: few; V gene: TRBV7-9; D gene: -